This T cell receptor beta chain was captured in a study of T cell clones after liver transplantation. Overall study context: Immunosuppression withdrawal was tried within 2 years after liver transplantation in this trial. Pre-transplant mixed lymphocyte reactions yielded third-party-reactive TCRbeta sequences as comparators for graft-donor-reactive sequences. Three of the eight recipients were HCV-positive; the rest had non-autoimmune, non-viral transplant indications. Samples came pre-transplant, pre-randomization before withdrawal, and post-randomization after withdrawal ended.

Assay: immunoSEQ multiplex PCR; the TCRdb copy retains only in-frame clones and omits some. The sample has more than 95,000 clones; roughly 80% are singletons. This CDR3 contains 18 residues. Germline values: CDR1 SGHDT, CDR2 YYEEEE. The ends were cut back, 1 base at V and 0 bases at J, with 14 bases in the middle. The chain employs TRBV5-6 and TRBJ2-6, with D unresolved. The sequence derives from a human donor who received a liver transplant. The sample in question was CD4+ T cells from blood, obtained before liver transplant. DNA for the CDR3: TGTGCCAGCAGCTTGTACGCCGGAGCCAGCTCTGGGGCCAACGTCCTGACTTTC. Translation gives CASSLYAGASSGANVLTF.